This TCR beta chain originates from a study of blood T cell repertoires in COVID-19. Turning to the study itself: Samples came from the United States, Italy and Spain, spanning acute and convalescent COVID-19. Sources were T cells, B-cell-depleted T cells, or PBMCs; the material itself was cDNA or gDNA.

As originally analysed: Cell counts per sample came from amplifying reference gene primers. Sequenced by immunoSEQ multiplex PCR; TCRdb stores in-frame clones only, minus some. V and J calls and clone size are copied from that table; D and trimming were computed from the DNA. This sample has 200,000 to 250,000 clones, with roughly 86% found just once. The CDR3 runs 14 residues. Germline lookup yields CDR1 KGHSH and CDR2 LQKENI. The junction had 3 bases not matched to a gene; V was cut back by 2 bases and J by 6 bases. The J gene is TRBJ2-2, the V gene TRBV18; TRBD1 matches at 7 bases. The clonotype comes from a man aged 55 to 70 with acute or convalescent COVID-19. Specimen: peripheral blood. This chain's CDR3 is CASSPTGVAGELFF. Here the CDR3 DNA reads TGTGCCAGCTCACCAACAGGGGTGGCCGGGGAGCTGTTTTTT.